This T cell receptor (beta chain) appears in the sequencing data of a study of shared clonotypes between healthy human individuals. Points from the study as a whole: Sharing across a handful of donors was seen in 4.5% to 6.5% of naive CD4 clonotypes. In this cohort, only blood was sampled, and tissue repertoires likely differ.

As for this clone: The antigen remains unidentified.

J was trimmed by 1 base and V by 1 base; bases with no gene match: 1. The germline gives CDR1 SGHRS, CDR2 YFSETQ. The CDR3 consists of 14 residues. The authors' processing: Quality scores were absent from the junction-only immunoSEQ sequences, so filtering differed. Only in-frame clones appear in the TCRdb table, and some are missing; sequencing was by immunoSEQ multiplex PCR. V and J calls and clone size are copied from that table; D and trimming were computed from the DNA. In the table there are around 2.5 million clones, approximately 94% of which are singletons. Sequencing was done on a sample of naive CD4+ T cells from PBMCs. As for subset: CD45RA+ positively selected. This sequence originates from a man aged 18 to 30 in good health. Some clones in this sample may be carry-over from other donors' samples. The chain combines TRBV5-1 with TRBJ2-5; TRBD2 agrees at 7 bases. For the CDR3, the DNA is TGCGCCAGCAGCTTGACTAGCGCCCAAGAGACCCAGTACTTC. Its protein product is CASSLTSAQETQYF. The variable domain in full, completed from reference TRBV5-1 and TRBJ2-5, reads KAGVTQTPRYLIKTRGQQVTLSCSPISGHRSVSWYQQTPGQGLQFLFEYFSETQRNKGNFPGRFSGRQFSNSRSEMNVSTLELGDSALYLCASSLTSAQETQYFGPGTRLLVL.